This T cell receptor (beta chain) was identified during a study of identical twins (dated by TCRdb to the mid-2010s). Context from the whole study: To test whether fetal clonotypes persist, this study deep-sequenced TCR alpha and beta repertoires from monozygotic twins, from unrelated adults of various ages, and from cord blood. To rule out contamination, the twin experiments were replicated at different times with different library preparation protocols.

The method was 5' RACE. Sequencing was carried out with an Illumina HiSeq 2000. Template switching introduced a universal primer binding site; the final cDNA contained a unique molecular identifier, enabling accurate counting of TCR cDNA molecules. Specific primers in the conserved constant-segment region were used to synthesize first-strand cDNA for the TCR alpha and beta chains. To control for contamination, every cDNA library carried two barcodes: a SMART-Mk sample barcode plus Illumina barcodes. TruSeq adapter sequences, together with Illumina sample barcodes, were added in two successive PCR steps. Sequencing of the TCR alpha and beta cDNA libraries was done on the Illumina HiSeq platform using custom primers. Processing in the source paper ran as follows. MiGEC processed the raw reads to extract unique molecular identifiers, while MiXCR was used to determine the CDR3 positions. Recombination models were inferred per individual with the repgenHMM and IGoR tools using an EM algorithm. Shared clonotype analysis was performed with the tcR package in R, normalizing sharing by the product of cloneset sizes. To study raw recombination free of thymic and clonal selection effects, out-of-frame nonproductive sequences were analyzed. TCRdb reworked the public reads: Q25 trimming with fastp, MiXCR clone assembly, productive beta chains retained. Rows with a matching CDR3 protein are joined into one entry that keeps the most common DNA and genes. V and J calls and clone size were set by TCRdb, not the authors. The sample has more than 400,000 distinct CDR3 sequences on record, around 15% of them singletons. About 0.4% of the sample lies in the top ten.

Every donor was a healthy Caucasian. The twin cohort consisted of three pairs of female monozygotic twins, all aged 18 to 29 years. Positive isolation kits from Invitrogen were used to isolate the CD4+ and CD8+ T cell populations. To note about this clonotype: Its antigen remains undetermined. The input lacks base qualities; no much larger clone sits a single base away.

Points the paper makes about the study in general: Because the same donors could not be followed over many years, the conclusions relied on cross-sectional statistical analysis. In beta out-of-frame sequences, excess twin sharing was weaker, because having fewer shared sequences lowered the signal-to-noise ratio. Fewer insertions were carried by abundant cord blood beta clonotypes, a similar but weaker trend appeared in young adult naive repertoires, and no such trend appeared in memory repertoires. Compared with coincidental sharing between unrelated individuals, out-of-frame TCR alpha sequences shared between twins showed an excess of sequences with low generation probability. Zero-insertion analyses could be partly confounded by invariant T cells such as MAIT and iNKT, though diverse VJ usage argued against such confounding for most clonotypes. In monozygotic twins, recombination models systematically underestimated out-of-frame TCR alpha sharing, but the models matched the sharing seen between unrelated individuals.

CDR1 and CDR2 were assigned from the germline V gene as MGHRA and YSYEKL. V is cut by 4 bases and J by 0 bases, and the space between the germline ends is 6 bases. The CDR3 has 13 amino acids, counting the end cysteine and phenylalanine. Of the read, only the CDR3 DNA is kept; its 39 bases are in frame from base 1. These data were also filed under a second study, of yellow fever vaccine responses in identical twins. As noted in the second study: According to the authors, the vaccine-induced T cell response in identical twins seemed to be partly convergent and partly specific to each individual. The study precisely tracked vaccine-responding T cell clones in identical twins.

Rearrangement joined TRBV4-1 to TRBJ1-2, with no confident D gene call. The sequence was obtained from a woman under 30 in good health. The sample was CD4+ T cells sorted from blood. For the CDR3, the sequence is CASSPTTNYGYTF. The nucleotide sequence reads TGCGCCAGCAGCCCCACGACTAACTATGGCTACACCTTC.